This record covers a single T cell receptor beta chain. Its antigen is not identified. The data stem from a study of PD-1 blockade in classical Hodgkin lymphoma. The study's findings and limits: Relapsed/refractory patients reportedly had the lowest baseline TCR diversity, below newly diagnosed patients, who were below healthy donors. The study found complete responders had baseline diversity similar to newly diagnosed patients. Patients with an early start, nivolumab under 1 year after ASCT, were excluded.

The germline CDR1 and CDR2 sequences are MNHEY and SVGAGI. The ends were cut back, 8 bases at V and 4 bases at J, with 9 bases in the middle. This CDR3 has 12 amino acids. Libraries were prepared by immunoSEQ multiplex PCR; TCRdb keeps only in-frame clonotypes and omits some of them. The data contain 25,000 to 35,000 clones, over 70% of them seen just once; the ten biggest clones take up approximately 4.3%. Every patient had relapsed following autologous stem cell transplantation, and cohorts differed in brentuximab vedotin exposure. The sequence was collected from a human donor with classical Hodgkin lymphoma. The specimen was peripheral blood mononuclear cells (PBMCs), collected before the second cycle of nivolumab. The V and J genes are TRBV6-5 and TRBJ1-5; D gene unclear. The CDR3 region is CASGPFNQPQHF. DNA of the CDR3: TGTGCCAGCGGTCCCTTTAATCAGCCCCAGCATTTT.